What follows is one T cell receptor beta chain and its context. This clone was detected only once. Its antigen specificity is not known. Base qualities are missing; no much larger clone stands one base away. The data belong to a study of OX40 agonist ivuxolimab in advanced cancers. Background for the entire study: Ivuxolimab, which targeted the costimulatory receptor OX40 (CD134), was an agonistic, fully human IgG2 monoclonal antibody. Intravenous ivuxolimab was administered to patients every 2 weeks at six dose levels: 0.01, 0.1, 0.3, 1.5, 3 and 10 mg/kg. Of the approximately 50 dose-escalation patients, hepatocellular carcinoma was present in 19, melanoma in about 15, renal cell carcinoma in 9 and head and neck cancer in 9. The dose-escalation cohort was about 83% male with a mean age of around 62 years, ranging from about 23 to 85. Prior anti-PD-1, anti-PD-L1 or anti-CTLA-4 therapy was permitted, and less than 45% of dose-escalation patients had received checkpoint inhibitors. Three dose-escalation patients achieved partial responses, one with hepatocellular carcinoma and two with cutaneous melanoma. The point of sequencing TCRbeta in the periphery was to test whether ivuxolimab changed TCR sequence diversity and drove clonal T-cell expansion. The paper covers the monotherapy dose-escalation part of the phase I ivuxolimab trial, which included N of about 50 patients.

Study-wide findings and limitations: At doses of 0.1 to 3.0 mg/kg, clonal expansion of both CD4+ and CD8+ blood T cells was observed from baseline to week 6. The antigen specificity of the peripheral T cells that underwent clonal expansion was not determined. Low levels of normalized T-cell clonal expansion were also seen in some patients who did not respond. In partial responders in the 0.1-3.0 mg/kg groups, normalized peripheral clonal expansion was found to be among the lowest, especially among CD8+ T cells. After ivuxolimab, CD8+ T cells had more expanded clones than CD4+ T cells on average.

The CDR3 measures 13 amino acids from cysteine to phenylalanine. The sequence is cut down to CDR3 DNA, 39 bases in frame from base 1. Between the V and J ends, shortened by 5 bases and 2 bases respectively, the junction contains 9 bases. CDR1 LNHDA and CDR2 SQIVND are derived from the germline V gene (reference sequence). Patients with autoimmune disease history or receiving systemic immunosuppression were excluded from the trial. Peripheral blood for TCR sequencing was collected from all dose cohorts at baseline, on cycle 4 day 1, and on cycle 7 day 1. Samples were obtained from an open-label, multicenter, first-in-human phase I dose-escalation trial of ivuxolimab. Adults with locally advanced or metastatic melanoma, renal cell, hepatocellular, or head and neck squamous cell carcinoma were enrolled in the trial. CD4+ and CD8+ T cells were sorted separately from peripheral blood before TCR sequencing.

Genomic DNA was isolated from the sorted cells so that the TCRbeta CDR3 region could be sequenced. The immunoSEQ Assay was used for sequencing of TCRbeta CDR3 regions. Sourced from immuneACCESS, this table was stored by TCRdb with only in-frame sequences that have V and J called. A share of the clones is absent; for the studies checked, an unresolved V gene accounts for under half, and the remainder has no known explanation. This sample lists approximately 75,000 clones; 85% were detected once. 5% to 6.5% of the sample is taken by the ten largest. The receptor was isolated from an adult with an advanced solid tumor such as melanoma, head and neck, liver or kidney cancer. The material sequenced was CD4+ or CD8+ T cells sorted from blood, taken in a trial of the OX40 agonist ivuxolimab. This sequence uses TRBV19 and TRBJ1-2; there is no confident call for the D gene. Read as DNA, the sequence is TGTGCCAGTAGTTTATTCATAAACTATGGCTACACCTTC. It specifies CASSLFINYGYTF.